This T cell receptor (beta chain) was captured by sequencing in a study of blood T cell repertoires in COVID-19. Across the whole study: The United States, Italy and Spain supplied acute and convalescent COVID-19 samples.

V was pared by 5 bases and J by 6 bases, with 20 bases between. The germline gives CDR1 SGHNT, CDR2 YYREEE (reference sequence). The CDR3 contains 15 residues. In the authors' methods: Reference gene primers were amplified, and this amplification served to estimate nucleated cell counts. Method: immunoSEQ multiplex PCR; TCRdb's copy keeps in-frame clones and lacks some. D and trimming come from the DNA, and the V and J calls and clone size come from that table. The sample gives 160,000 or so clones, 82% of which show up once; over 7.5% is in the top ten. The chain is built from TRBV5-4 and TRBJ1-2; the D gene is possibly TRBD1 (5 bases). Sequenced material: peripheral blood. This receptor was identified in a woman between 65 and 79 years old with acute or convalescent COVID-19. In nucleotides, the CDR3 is TGTGCCAGCAGTCAAGACAGAGCCGGGTTGGATGGCTACACCTTC. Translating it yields CASSQDRAGLDGYTF. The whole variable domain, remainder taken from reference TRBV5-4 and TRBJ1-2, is ETGVTQSPTHLIKTRGQQVTLRCSSQSGHNTVSWYQQALGQGPQFIFQYYREEENGRGNFPPRFSGLQFPNYSSELNVNALELDDSALYLCASSQDRAGLDGYTFGSGTRLTVV.